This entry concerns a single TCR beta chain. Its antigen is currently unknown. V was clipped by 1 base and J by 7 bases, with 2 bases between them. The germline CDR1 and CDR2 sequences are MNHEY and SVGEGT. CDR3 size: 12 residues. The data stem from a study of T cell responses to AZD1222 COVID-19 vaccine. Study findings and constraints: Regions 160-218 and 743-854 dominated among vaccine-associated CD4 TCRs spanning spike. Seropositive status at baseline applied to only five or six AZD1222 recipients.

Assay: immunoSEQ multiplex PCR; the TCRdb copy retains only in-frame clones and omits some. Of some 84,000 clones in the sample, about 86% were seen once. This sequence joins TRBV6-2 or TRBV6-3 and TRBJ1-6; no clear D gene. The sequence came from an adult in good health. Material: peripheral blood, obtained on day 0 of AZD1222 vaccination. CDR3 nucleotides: TGTGCCAGCAGTTACTGGAATTCACCCCTCCACTTT. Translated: CASSYWNSPLHF.